Described below is a single TCR beta chain sequence and its context. Some clones are missing from TCRdb's copy, which holds only in-frame ones; the method was immunoSEQ multiplex PCR. The profile shows about 160,000 clones, around nine tenths of them singletons. This record belongs to a study of T cell responses to AZD1222 COVID-19 vaccine. The CDR3 is 14 amino acids. The V segment lost 3 bases and the J segment 6 bases; nucleotides outside the gene matches: 7. In germline, CDR1 is DFQATT, CDR2 SNEGSKA (reference sequence). The J gene is TRBJ1-2, the V gene TRBV20-1; TRBD1 agrees at 10 bases. The TCR comes from an adult who received the AZD1222 COVID-19 vaccine. Source: peripheral blood, taken 28 days after the second AZD1222 dose. The CDR3 sequence is CSASLPGTGDGYTF. The CDR3 nucleotides read TGCAGTGCTAGTCTGCCCGGGACAGGGGATGGCTACACCTTC.